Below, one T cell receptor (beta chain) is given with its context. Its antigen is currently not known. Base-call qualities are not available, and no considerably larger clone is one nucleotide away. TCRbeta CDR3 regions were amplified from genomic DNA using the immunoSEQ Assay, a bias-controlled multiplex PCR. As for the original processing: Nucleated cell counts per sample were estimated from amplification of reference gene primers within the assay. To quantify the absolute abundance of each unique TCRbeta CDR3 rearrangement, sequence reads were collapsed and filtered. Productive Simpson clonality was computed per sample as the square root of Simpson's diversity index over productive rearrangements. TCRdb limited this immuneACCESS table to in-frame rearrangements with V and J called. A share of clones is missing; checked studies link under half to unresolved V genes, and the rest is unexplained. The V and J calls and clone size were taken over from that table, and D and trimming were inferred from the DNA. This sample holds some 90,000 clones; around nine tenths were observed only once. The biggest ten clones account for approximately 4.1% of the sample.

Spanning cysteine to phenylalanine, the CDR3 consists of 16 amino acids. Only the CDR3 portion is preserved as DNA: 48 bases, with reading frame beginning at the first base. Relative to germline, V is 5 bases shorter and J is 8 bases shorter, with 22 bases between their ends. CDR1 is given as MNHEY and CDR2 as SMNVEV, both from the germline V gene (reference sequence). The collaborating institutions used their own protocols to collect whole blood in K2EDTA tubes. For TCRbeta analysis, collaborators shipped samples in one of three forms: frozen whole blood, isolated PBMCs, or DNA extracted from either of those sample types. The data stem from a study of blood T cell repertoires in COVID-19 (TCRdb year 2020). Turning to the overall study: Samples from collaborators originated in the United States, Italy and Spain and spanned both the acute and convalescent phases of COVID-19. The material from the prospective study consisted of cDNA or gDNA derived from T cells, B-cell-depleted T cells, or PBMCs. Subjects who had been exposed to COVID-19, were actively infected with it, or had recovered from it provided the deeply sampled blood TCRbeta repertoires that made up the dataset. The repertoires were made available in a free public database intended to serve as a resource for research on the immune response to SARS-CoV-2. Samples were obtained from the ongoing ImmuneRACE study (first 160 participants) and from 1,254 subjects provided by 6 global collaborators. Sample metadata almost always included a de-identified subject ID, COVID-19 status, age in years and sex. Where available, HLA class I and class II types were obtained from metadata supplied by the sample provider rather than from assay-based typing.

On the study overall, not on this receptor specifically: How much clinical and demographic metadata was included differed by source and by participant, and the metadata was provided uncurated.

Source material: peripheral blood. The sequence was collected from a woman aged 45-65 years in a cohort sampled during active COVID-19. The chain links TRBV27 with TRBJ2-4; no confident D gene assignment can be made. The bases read TGTGCCAGCAGTCCTTTCGAGAGCCCCAAGATAGACATTCAGTACTTC. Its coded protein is CASSPFESPKIDIQYF.